The sequence of this T cell receptor (beta chain) was determined in a study of blood T cell repertoires in COVID-19. The wider study: Samples came from the United States, Italy and Spain, spanning acute and convalescent COVID-19. T cells, B-cell-depleted T cells, or PBMCs provided the cDNA or gDNA that served as material.

Between the trimmed V and J ends, which lost 4 bases and 6 bases, there was a span of 12 bases. Germline CDR1 and CDR2: MNHEY and SVGAGI. This CDR3 is built from 13 residues. Authors' methods: Amplified reference gene primers provided the basis for estimating nucleated cell counts. The assay was immunoSEQ multiplex PCR, and TCRdb's table has in-frame clones only and misses some. V and J calls and clone size are as listed in that table; D and trimming were resolved from the DNA. The table records roughly 260,000 clones, 88% of them present only once. The sequenced sample consisted of peripheral blood. This chain links TRBV6-5 with TRBJ1-1, with no clear D. This TCR was recovered from a man between 60 and 75 years old who had recovered from COVID-19. The CDR3 coding sequence is TGTGCCAGCAGTTCCCCCGGGTTAGCTGAAGCTTTCTTT. Protein: CASSSPGLAEAFF.